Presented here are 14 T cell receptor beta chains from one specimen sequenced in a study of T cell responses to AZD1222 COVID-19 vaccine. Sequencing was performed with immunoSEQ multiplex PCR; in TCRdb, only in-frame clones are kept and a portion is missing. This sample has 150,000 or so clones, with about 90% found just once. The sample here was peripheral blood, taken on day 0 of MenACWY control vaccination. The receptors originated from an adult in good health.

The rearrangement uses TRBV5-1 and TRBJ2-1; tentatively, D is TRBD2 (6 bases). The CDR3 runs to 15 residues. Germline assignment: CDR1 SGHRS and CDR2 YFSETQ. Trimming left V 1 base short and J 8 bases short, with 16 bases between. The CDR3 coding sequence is TGCGCCAGCAGCTTGAATGGCGGGACGGAAGATGAGCAGTTCTTC. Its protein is CASSLNGGTEDEQFF. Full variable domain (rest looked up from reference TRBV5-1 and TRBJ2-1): KAGVTQTPRYLIKTRGQQVTLSCSPISGHRSVSWYQQTPGQGLQFLFEYFSETQRNKGNFPGRFSGRQFSNSRSEMNVSTLELGDSALYLCASSLNGGTEDEQFFGPGTRLTVL.

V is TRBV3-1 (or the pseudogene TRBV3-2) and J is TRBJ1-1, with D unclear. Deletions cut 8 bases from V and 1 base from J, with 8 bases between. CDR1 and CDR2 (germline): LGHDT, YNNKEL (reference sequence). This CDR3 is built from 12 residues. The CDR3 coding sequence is TGTGCCAGCCGGTGGGGGAACACTGAAGCTTTCTTT. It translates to CASRWGNTEAFF.

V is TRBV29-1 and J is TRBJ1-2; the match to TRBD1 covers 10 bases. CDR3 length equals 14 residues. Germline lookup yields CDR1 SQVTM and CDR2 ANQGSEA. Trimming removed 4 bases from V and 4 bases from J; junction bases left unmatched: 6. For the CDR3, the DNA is TGCAGCGTTGCCCGGGACAGGGGCGGCTATGGCTACACCTTC. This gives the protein CSVARDRGGYGYTF.

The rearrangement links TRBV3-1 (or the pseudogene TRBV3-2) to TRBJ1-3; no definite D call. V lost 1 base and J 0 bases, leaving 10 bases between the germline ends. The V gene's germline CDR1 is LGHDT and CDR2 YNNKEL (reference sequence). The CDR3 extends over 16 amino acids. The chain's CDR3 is CASSQGLLSSGNTIYF. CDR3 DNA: TGTGCCAGCAGCCAAGGGCTCTTAAGCTCTGGAAACACCATATATTTT.

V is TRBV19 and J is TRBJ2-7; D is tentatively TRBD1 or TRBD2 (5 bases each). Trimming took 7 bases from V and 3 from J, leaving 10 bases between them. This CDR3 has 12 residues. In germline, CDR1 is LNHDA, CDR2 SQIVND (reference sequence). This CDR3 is CASKGELYEQYF. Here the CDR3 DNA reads TGTGCCAGTAAAGGGGAGCTCTACGAGCAGTACTTC.

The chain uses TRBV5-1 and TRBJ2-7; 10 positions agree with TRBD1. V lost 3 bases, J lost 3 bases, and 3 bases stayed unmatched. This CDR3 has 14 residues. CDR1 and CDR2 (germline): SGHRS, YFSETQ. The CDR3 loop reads CASSSGTGDYEQYF. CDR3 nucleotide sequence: TGCGCCAGCAGCTCAGGGACAGGGGACTACGAGCAGTACTTC.

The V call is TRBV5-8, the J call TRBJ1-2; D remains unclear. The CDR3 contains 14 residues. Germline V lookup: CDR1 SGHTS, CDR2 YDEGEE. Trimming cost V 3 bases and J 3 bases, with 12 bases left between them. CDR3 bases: TGTGCCAGCAGCTATAGGAGCGTTGACTATGGCTACACCTTC. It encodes CASSYRSVDYGYTF.

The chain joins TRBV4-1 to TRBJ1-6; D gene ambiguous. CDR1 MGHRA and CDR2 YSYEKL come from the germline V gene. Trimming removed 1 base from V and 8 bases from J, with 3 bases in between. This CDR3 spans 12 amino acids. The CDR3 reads CASSQGDSPLHF. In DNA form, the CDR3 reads TGCGCCAGCAGCCAAGGAGATTCACCCCTCCACTTT.

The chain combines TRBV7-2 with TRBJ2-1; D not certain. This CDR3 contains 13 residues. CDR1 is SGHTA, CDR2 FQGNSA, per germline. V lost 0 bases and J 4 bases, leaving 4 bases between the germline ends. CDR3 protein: CASSLARYNEQFF. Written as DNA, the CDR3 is TGTGCCAGCAGCTTAGCGAGGTACAATGAGCAGTTCTTC. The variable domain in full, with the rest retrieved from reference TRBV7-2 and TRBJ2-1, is GAGVSQSPSNKVTEKGKDVELRCDPISGHTALYWYRQSLGQGLEFLIYFQGNSAPDKSGLPSDRFSAERTGGSVSTLTIQRTQQEDSAVYLCASSLARYNEQFFGPGTRLTVL.

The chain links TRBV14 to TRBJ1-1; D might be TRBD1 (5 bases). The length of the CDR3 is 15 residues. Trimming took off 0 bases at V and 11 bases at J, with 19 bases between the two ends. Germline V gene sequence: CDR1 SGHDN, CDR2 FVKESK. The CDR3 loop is CASSQDWSGTRVAFF. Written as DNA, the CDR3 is TGTGCCAGCAGCCAAGATTGGTCGGGGACTCGGGTGGCTTTCTTT. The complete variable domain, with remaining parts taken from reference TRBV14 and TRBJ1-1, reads EAGVTQFPSHSVIEKGQTVTLRCDPISGHDNLYWYRRVMGKEIKFLLHFVKESKQDESGMPNNRFLAERTGGTYSTLKVQPAELEDSGVYFCASSQDWSGTRVAFFGQGTRLTVV.

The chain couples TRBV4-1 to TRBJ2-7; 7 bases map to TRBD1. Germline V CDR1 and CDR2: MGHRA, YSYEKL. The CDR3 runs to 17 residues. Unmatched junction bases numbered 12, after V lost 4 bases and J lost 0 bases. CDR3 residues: CASSPRWGTVSSYEQYF. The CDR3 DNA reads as TGCGCCAGCAGCCCTCGTTGGGGGACAGTCAGCTCCTACGAGCAGTACTTC.

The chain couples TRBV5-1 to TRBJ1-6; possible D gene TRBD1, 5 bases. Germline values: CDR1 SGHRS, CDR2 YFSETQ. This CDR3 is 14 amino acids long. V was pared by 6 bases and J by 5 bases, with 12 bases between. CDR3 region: CASTPAGDNSPLHF. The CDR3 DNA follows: TGCGCCAGCACCCCGGCGGGGGATAATTCACCCCTCCACTTT.

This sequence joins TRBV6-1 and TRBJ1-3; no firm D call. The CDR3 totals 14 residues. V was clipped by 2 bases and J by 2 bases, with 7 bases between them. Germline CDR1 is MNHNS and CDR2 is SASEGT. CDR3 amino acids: CASSERVAGNTIYF. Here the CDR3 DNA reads TGTGCCAGCAGTGAAAGGGTGGCTGGAAACACCATATATTTT.

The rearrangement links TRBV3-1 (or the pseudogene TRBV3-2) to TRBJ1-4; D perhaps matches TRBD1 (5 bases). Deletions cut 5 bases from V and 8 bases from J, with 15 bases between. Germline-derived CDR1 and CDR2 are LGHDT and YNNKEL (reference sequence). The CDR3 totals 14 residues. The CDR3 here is CASSFRQGNEKLFF. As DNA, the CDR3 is TGTGCCAGCAGCTTCCGCCAGGGAAACGAAAAACTGTTTTTT.